The 7 T cell receptor beta chains below were found in one sample sequenced in a study of T cell changes during pregnancy in multiple sclerosis. Here immunoSEQ multiplex PCR was the method, and the copy in TCRdb shows in-frame clones only, minus some. The table lists about 48,000 clones, roughly 85% of them singletons, with 1% to 1.5% in the top ten. Here the sequenced sample was CD4+ T cells from peripheral blood mononuclear cells, taken in the second trimester of pregnancy. The receptor set was obtained from a female donor with multiple sclerosis, enrolled in a pregnancy study.

This chain joins TRBV4-3 and TRBJ1-4, with D perhaps matching TRBD1 (5 bases). The V gene lost 0 bases and the J gene lost 0 bases, with 14 bases spanning the gap. This CDR3 has 18 amino acids. Germline V gives CDR1 LGHNA, CDR2 YSLEER. The CDR3 sequence: CASSQDPQGAATNEKLFF. The CDR3 nucleotides read TGCGCCAGCAGCCAAGACCCACAAGGGGCGGCAACTAATGAAAAACTGTTTTTT.

The rearrangement uses TRBV5-4 and TRBJ2-1; 14 nucleotides agree with TRBD2. The V gene's germline CDR1 is SGHNT and CDR2 YYREEE (reference sequence). V dropped 0 bases and J dropped 6; count of bases not matched to a gene: 8. The CDR3 covers 18 residues. CDR3 bases: TGTGCCAGCAGCTTGGACCCGACTAGCGGGAGGGCAGGCAATGAGCAGTTCTTC. This translates into CASSLDPTSGRAGNEQFF.

J is TRBJ2-7 and V is TRBV2, with D perhaps matching TRBD1 (5 bases). Trimming removed 7 bases at V and 2 bases at J, with 21 bases between. The CDR3 is made up of 16 amino acids. Germline V gives CDR1 SNHLY, CDR2 FYNNEI. This CDR3 reads CASIPRVMVKTYEQYF. The CDR3 DNA sequence: TGTGCCAGCATTCCCAGGGTTATGGTAAAAACCTACGAGCAGTACTTC.

The chain couples TRBV7-8 to TRBJ1-2; 8 bases are a match to TRBD1. Germline V gene data show CDR1 as SGHVS and CDR2 as FQNEAQ. This CDR3 has 17 amino acids. The V segment lost 5 bases and the J segment 0 bases; nucleotides outside the gene matches: 11. CDR3 protein: CASSPRTGRIPNYGYTF. The CDR3 nucleotides read TGTGCCAGCAGCCCCCGGACAGGGAGGATCCCTAACTATGGCTACACCTTC.

The genes are TRBV5-1 and TRBJ1-2; TRBD1 is a possible D gene (6 bases). Germline lookup yields CDR1 SGHRS and CDR2 YFSETQ. CDR3 length: 14 amino acids. The V end was cut by 1 base, the J end by 5 bases, with 12 bases between. The CDR3 DNA reads as TGCGCCAGCAGCTTGCGGGACACATCTTATGGCTACACCTTC. Protein: CASSLRDTSYGYTF.

This chain links TRBV28 with TRBJ2-1, with TRBD2 matching over 9 bases. The CDR3 consists of 16 residues. Trimming removed 6 bases from V and 3 bases from J; junction bases left unmatched: 9. CDR1 and CDR2 from the germline V gene are MDHEN and SYDVKM. The CDR3 coding sequence is TGTGCCAGCAGGACCTCCGGGACTAGCATCTACAATGAGCAGTTCTTC. Translating gives CASRTSGTSIYNEQFF.

The V and J genes are TRBV6-1 and TRBJ2-7, with TRBD1 as a possible D gene (8 bases). CDR1 is MNHNS, CDR2 SASEGT, per germline. This CDR3 has 16 residues. With 4 bases removed from V and 0 bases from J, the gap between germline ends came to 16 bases. The CDR3 DNA is TGTGCCAGCAGTGCTCACACAGGGGGGGTCTCCTACGAGCAGTACTTC. This gives the protein CASSAHTGGVSYEQYF.